The T cell receptor beta chain described here comes from a study of shared clonotypes between healthy human individuals. Germline lookup yields CDR1 MNHEY and CDR2 SMNVEV (reference sequence). V was trimmed by 6 bases and J by 5 bases, leaving 13 bases between them. The CDR3 extends over 13 amino acids. Several immunoSEQ plates held equal portions of the genomic DNA taken from each subset. Libraries were prepared by immunoSEQ multiplex PCR; TCRdb keeps only in-frame clonotypes and omits some of them. The sample records approximately 840,000 clones, roughly 96% being singletons. Naivety among CD8 cells was defined by CD45RO negativity and positive CCR7 selection, thereby excluding terminally differentiated effector memory CD45RA+ cells. Everyone who donated was a Caucasian adult who lived in Nashville, Tennessee. As to this clone: Antigen unknown.

Findings and limits, study-wide: Generally, estimated richness proved larger in naive subsets than it did in memory subsets.

The sequence derives from a man younger than 45 in good health. This chain uses TRBV27 with TRBJ1-1; D is uncertain. Sequenced input: naive CD8+ T cells sorted from blood. The CDR3, as DNA: TGTGCCAGCAGCCCTGTGGGTTGGACTGAAGCTTTCTTT. As protein: CASSPVGWTEAFF.